This is a list of T cell receptor beta chains from one sample in a study of blood T cell repertoires in COVID-19. Using immunoSEQ multiplex PCR, the repertoire was profiled, and TCRdb retains in-frame clones only, with some absent. The sample lists approximately 250,000 clones; around 84% were seen once. The material sequenced was peripheral blood. These TCRs come from a man in his 60s with acute or convalescent COVID-19. Both conserved end residues are part of each CDR3. D genes are given only for firm matches. Expanded clones get a size class; other rows say once, few or many, or leave the size out.

TRBV6-4	TRBD2	-	TRBJ2-1	CASSEGTSGNEQFF	TGTGCCAGCAGTGAAGGGACTAGCGGCAATGAGCAGTTCTTC
TRBV29-1	-	-	TRBJ1-2	CSVDRFTYGYTF	TGCAGCGTCGACAGGTTTACCTATGGCTACACCTTC
TRBV3-1/TRBV3-2	TRBD2	-	TRBJ2-1	CASGPAGAIYNEQFF	TGTGCCAGCGGGCCAGCGGGGGCAATCTACAATGAGCAGTTCTTC
TRBV2	-	-	TRBJ2-7	CASSEDMSYEQYF	TGTGCCAGCAGTGAGGACATGTCCTACGAGCAGTACTTC
TRBV19	-	once	TRBJ1-1	CASTRSGLGYATAEAFF	TGTGCCAGTACCAGGTCAGGGCTAGGCTACGCTACGGCTGAAGCTTTCTTT
TRBV7-8	-	-	TRBJ1-2	CASSLAVENYGYTF	TGTGCCAGCAGCTTAGCGGTAGAGAACTATGGCTACACCTTC
TRBV7-9	TRBD2	few	TRBJ2-5	CASTTSGQETQYF	TGTGCCAGCACGACTAGCGGGCAAGAGACCCAGTACTTC
TRBV5-1	TRBD1	-	TRBJ1-2	CASSTGTAVNYGYTF	TGCGCCAGCAGCACCGGGACAGCCGTTAACTATGGCTACACCTTC
TRBV9	TRBD1	-	TRBJ1-2	CASSAQSWTGSHGYTF	TGTGCCAGCAGCGCTCAATCCTGGACAGGGAGCCATGGCTACACCTTC
TRBV7-9	-	-	TRBJ2-7	CASSPVPYEQYF	TGTGCCAGCAGCCCCGTTCCCTACGAGCAGTACTTC
TRBV11-2	TRBD2	-	TRBJ2-5	CASSLVTSGRKGEETQYF	TGTGCCAGCAGCTTAGTTACTAGCGGGAGGAAGGGGGAAGAGACCCAGTACTTC